This is a list of T cell receptor beta chains from one sample in a study of blood T cell repertoires in COVID-19. Some clones are missing from TCRdb's copy, which holds only in-frame ones; the method was immunoSEQ multiplex PCR. The profile shows around 31,000 clones, around 91% of them singletons. Sequences were obtained from peripheral blood. The receptors were sampled from a man in his sixties with acute or convalescent COVID-19. CDR3s include the opening cysteine and the closing phenylalanine or tryptophan. Each record gives: CDR3 DNA, CDR3 protein, D gene, J gene, V gene, clone size. A D gene is named only where the DNA matches it firmly. Only some rows state a clone size, as once, few, many or a class for expanded clones.

CDR3nt: TGTGCCAGCAGTCCCCAAACAGGAGCGGGAAGAGAGACCCAGTACTTC
CDR3aa: CASSPQTGAGRETQYF
d_gene: TRBD2
j_gene: TRBJ2-5
v_gene: TRBV6-6
abundance: .

CDR3nt: TGTGCCACCAGCAGAGATAAAGGGGACAGCTTCAGGTCCTACGAGCAGTACTTC
CDR3aa: CATSRDKGDSFRSYEQYF
d_gene: TRBD1
j_gene: TRBJ2-7
v_gene: TRBV15
abundance: once

CDR3nt: TGTGCCAGCAGGGACAGGGGCGACACTGAAGCTTTCTTT
CDR3aa: CASRDRGDTEAFF
d_gene: TRBD1
j_gene: TRBJ1-1
v_gene: TRBV6-5
abundance: .

CDR3nt: TGTGCCAGCAGTTTGGGAGTAGAAGCTTTCTTT
CDR3aa: CASSLGVEAFF
d_gene: .
j_gene: TRBJ1-1
v_gene: TRBV12-3/TRBV12-4
abundance: .

CDR3nt: TGTGCCAGCAGCGTAGGTTTAGCGGCCTCCTACGAGCAGTACTTC
CDR3aa: CASSVGLAASYEQYF
d_gene: .
j_gene: TRBJ2-7
v_gene: TRBV9
abundance: .

CDR3nt: TGCGCCAGCAGGAGGAAGAGGGGGCAGGAGGAATGGAATCAGCCCCAGCATTTT
CDR3aa: CASRRKRGQEEWNQPQHF
d_gene: TRBD1
j_gene: TRBJ1-5
v_gene: TRBV5-1
abundance: .

CDR3nt: TGTGCCAGCAAAGGGGCAACACAGGGCAACTATGGCTACACCTTC
CDR3aa: CASKGATQGNYGYTF
d_gene: .
j_gene: TRBJ1-2
v_gene: TRBV27
abundance: .

CDR3nt: TGTGCCAGCAGCCCCAACAGACAGGGAGGAGCACCCCTCCACTTT
CDR3aa: CASSPNRQGGAPLHF
d_gene: TRBD1
j_gene: TRBJ1-6
v_gene: TRBV3-1/TRBV3-2
abundance: .

CDR3nt: TGTGCCAGCAGCTTGGGGGGAGGATACGCAACTAATGAAAAACTGTTTTTT
CDR3aa: CASSLGGGYATNEKLFF
d_gene: .
j_gene: TRBJ1-4
v_gene: TRBV5-8
abundance: .

CDR3nt: TGCAGCGTTGTGACGGACGGGGATCAGCCCCAGCATTTT
CDR3aa: CSVVTDGDQPQHF
d_gene: .
j_gene: TRBJ1-5
v_gene: TRBV29-1
abundance: .

CDR3nt: TGTGCCACCAGTGATTTTGGAGGGCTTTACACAGATACGCAGTATTTT
CDR3aa: CATSDFGGLYTDTQYF
d_gene: .
j_gene: TRBJ2-3
v_gene: TRBV24-1
abundance: .

CDR3nt: TGTGCCAGTAGTCGTAGGTATCTAGCGGGAGCCTACGAGCAGTACTTC
CDR3aa: CASSRRYLAGAYEQYF
d_gene: TRBD2
j_gene: TRBJ2-7
v_gene: TRBV19
abundance: .

CDR3nt: TGCGCCAGCAGCCAAGATTCTAGCGGCTACGAGCAGTACTTC
CDR3aa: CASSQDSSGYEQYF
d_gene: TRBD2
j_gene: TRBJ2-7
v_gene: TRBV4-1
abundance: .

CDR3nt: TGCAGCGGAGCGACAGGGGCCGAGACCCAGTACTTC
CDR3aa: CSGATGAETQYF
d_gene: TRBD1
j_gene: TRBJ2-5
v_gene: TRBV29-1
abundance: once

CDR3nt: TGTGCCAGCAGCTTAGTCGGCGAGGGTACGGATACGCAGTATTTT
CDR3aa: CASSLVGEGTDTQYF
d_gene: .
j_gene: TRBJ2-3
v_gene: TRBV13
abundance: .

CDR3nt: TGTGCCTGGAGTGGACAGGGGCTAAATAAAGAAAAACTGTTTTTT
CDR3aa: CAWSGQGLNKEKLFF
d_gene: TRBD1
j_gene: TRBJ1-4
v_gene: TRBV30
abundance: few

CDR3nt: TGTGCCAGCAGCAACAGGGGCTTAAACACCGGGGAGCTGTTTTTT
CDR3aa: CASSNRGLNTGELFF
d_gene: TRBD1
j_gene: TRBJ2-2
v_gene: TRBV6-5
abundance: .

CDR3nt: TGTGCCAGCAGTTTATTCTGGACAGCGACCGGGGAGCTGTTTTTT
CDR3aa: CASSLFWTATGELFF
d_gene: .
j_gene: TRBJ2-2
v_gene: TRBV27
abundance: .

CDR3nt: TGTGCCAGTAGTATGGTTTCCGGGACTCCTACCTTC
CDR3aa: CASSMVSGTPTF
d_gene: .
j_gene: TRBJ1-2
v_gene: TRBV19
abundance: once

CDR3nt: TGCGCCAGCAGCTTGCTTGCGGGTGCAGGCACTGAAGCTTTCTTT
CDR3aa: CASSLLAGAGTEAFF
d_gene: .
j_gene: TRBJ1-1
v_gene: TRBV5-1
abundance: .

CDR3nt: TGTGCCAGCAGACCTACATCCTCGGGGAACACCGGGGAGCTGTTTTTT
CDR3aa: CASRPTSSGNTGELFF
d_gene: .
j_gene: TRBJ2-2
v_gene: TRBV6-4
abundance: .

CDR3nt: TGTGCCAGCAGTTACTCTGGACAGGGGTCCCCCAATGAGCAGTTCTTC
CDR3aa: CASSYSGQGSPNEQFF
d_gene: TRBD1
j_gene: TRBJ2-1
v_gene: TRBV6-5
abundance: .

CDR3nt: TGCGCCAGCAGTTACGGGACTCCGGGCACAGATACGCAGTATTTT
CDR3aa: CASSYGTPGTDTQYF
d_gene: .
j_gene: TRBJ2-3
v_gene: TRBV4-1
abundance: .

CDR3nt: TGCGCCAGCAGCCAGCAGGGGGCGCCGGGACCCCTCTACGAGCAGTACTTC
CDR3aa: CASSQQGAPGPLYEQYF
d_gene: TRBD1
j_gene: TRBJ2-7
v_gene: TRBV4-1
abundance: .

CDR3nt: TGTGCCAGCAGCCCCCCCAGGGGAAAACTGTTTTTT
CDR3aa: CASSPPRGKLFF
d_gene: .
j_gene: TRBJ1-4
v_gene: TRBV28
abundance: few

CDR3nt: TGTGCCAGCAGCTCTATAGGTGCGGGAGACACCGGGGAGCTGTTTTTT
CDR3aa: CASSSIGAGDTGELFF
d_gene: TRBD2
j_gene: TRBJ2-2
v_gene: TRBV5-6
abundance: .